A single sample is the source of the 28 T cell receptor beta chains below, sequenced in a study of OX40 agonist ivuxolimab in advanced cancers. The protocol was immunoSEQ multiplex PCR, while the TCRdb copy is restricted to in-frame clones and leaves out a portion. The sample includes about 58,000 clones, about 90% of them seen just once. This material consisted of CD4+ or CD8+ T cells sorted from blood, taken in a trial of the OX40 agonist ivuxolimab. The receptors were sampled from an adult with an advanced solid tumor such as melanoma, head and neck, liver or kidney cancer.

This clone was seen a single time. J is TRBJ1-2 and V is TRBV7-9, with 9 bases aligning to TRBD1. In germline, CDR1 is SEHNR, CDR2 FQNEAQ (reference sequence). The ends lost 4 bases at V and 8 bases at J; junction bases unmatched: 5. The CDR3 contains 13 residues. The CDR3 loop reads CASSWTGAYGYTF. The CDR3 DNA sequence: TGTGCCAGCAGCTGGACAGGGGCCTACGGCTACACCTTC.

J is TRBJ2-3 and V is TRBV28; TRBD2 matches at 7 bases. Germline assignment: CDR1 MDHEN and CDR2 SYDVKM. Trimming removed 4 bases from V and 1 base from J; junction bases left unmatched: 8. This CDR3 contains 16 residues. The CDR3 DNA reads as TGTGCCAGCAGTTCCGATTGGGGGGGACGCACAGATACGCAGTATTTT. The encoded protein is CASSSDWGGRTDTQYF.

The chain recombines TRBV7-3 with TRBJ2-3, with D unclear. Deletions cut 4 bases from V and 1 base from J, with 6 bases between. Germline loops: CDR1 SGHTA, CDR2 FQGTGA. CDR3 size: 13 residues. The CDR3 DNA reads TGTGCCAGCAGCTCTACAGGCACAGATACGCAGTATTTT. It codes for CASSSTGTDTQYF.

Only one count was recorded for this clone. J is TRBJ2-3 and V is TRBV6-6, with D perhaps given as TRBD1 or TRBD2 (6 bases each). Trimming removed 7 bases from V and 0 bases from J, with 14 bases in between. CDR1 is MNHNY, CDR2 SVGAGI, per germline (reference sequence). The CDR3 has 15 amino acids. For the CDR3, the DNA is TGTGCCAGCACCTTATGGGGGGCGAGCACAGATACGCAGTATTTT. Translation gives CASTLWGASTDTQYF.

The V call is TRBV7-8, the J call TRBJ2-7; 8 bases are shared with TRBD2. CDR1 is SGHVS and CDR2 is FQNEAQ in the germline V gene. V lost 1 base to trimming and J lost 6 bases; unmatched junction nucleotides: 11. The CDR3 length is 16 residues. CDR3 sequence reads: CASSLESIGRASEQYF. CDR3 DNA sequence: TGTGCCAGCAGCTTAGAGTCCATCGGGAGGGCTTCCGAGCAGTACTTC. Filled out from reference TRBV7-8 and TRBJ2-7, the complete variable domain reads GAGVSQSPRYKVAKRGQDVALRCDPISGHVSLFWYQQALGQGPEFLTYFQNEAQLDKSGLPSDRFFAERPEGSVSTLKIQRTQQEDSAVYLCASSLESIGRASEQYFGPGTRLTVT.

The CDR3 sequence is CASSPTGTNTDTQYF. CDR3 DNA: TGTGCCAGCTCACCGACCGGGACAAACACAGATACGCAGTATTTT. V usage is TRBV18 and J usage is TRBJ2-3, with a tentative D call TRBD1 (6 bases). The CDR3 loop spans 15 amino acids. In germline, CDR1 is KGHSH, CDR2 LQKENI. V was pared by 3 bases and J by 2 bases, with 12 bases between.

The chain joins TRBV7-9 to TRBJ1-4, with D maybe TRBD1 (6 bases). V was trimmed by 5 bases and J by 7 bases, leaving 17 bases between them. Germline V gene sequence: CDR1 SEHNR, CDR2 FQNEAQ (reference sequence). This CDR3 is built from 15 residues. The CDR3 protein is CASSRGGTDSEKLFF. The DNA for the CDR3 is TGTGCCAGCAGCCGAGGAGGGACGGACAGTGAAAAACTGTTTTTT.

The rearrangement links TRBV7-9 to TRBJ2-5, with 11 bases that match TRBD2. Germline values: CDR1 SEHNR, CDR2 FQNEAQ (reference sequence). The junction had 8 bases not matched to a gene; V was cut back by 2 bases and J by 3 bases. The CDR3 covers 17 residues. The DNA for the CDR3 is TGTGCCAGCAGCTTATTCAGACTAGCGGGACTGGAAGAGACCCAGTACTTC. This codes for CASSLFRLAGLEETQYF.

This sequence joins TRBV5-1 and TRBJ2-2, with 12 nucleotides matching TRBD2. Germline values: CDR1 SGHRS, CDR2 YFSETQ. Trimming took 3 bases from V and 3 from J; bases not matched to a gene: 6. This CDR3 comprises 17 residues. The CDR3 DNA reads TGCGCCAGCAGCTCGGGACTAGCGGGCATATACACCGGGGAGCTGTTTTTT. It specifies CASSSGLAGIYTGELFF.

This rearrangement joins TRBV5-1 to TRBJ2-7, with 7 nucleotides matching TRBD1. CDR1 and CDR2 (germline): SGHRS, YFSETQ. The J segment lost 4 bases and the V segment lost 4 bases, leaving 5 bases of the junction unmatched. The CDR3 is 13 amino acids. The CDR3 here is CASSPGGRYEQYF. CDR3 nucleotides: TGCGCCAGCAGCCCAGGGGGAAGGTACGAGCAGTACTTC. Filled out from reference TRBV5-1 and TRBJ2-7, the complete variable domain reads KAGVTQTPRYLIKTRGQQVTLSCSPISGHRSVSWYQQTPGQGLQFLFEYFSETQRNKGNFPGRFSGRQFSNSRSEMNVSTLELGDSALYLCASSPGGRYEQYFGPGTRLTVT.

The V gene is TRBV27, the J gene TRBJ1-1; the D gene is possibly TRBD1 (5 bases). V shed 2 bases and J shed 0 bases, with 7 bases lying between them. This CDR3 comprises 14 residues. Looked up from germline, CDR1 is MNHEY and CDR2 is SMNVEV (reference sequence). For the CDR3, the DNA is TGTGCCAGCAGTTTACGACAGTTGAACACTGAAGCTTTCTTT. This codes for CASSLRQLNTEAFF.

The rearrangement joins TRBV5-4 to TRBJ1-3; D call uncertain. The germline V and J ends were trimmed by 4 bases and 1 base, with 12 bases remaining between them. From germline, CDR1 is SGHNT and CDR2 YYREEE (reference sequence). CDR3 length equals 15 residues. CDR3 residues: CASSVGLVSGNTIYF. In nucleotides, the CDR3 is TGTGCCAGCAGCGTCGGACTGGTTTCTGGAAACACCATATATTTT.

The chain links TRBV7-9 to TRBJ1-4; the D gene is possibly TRBD1 (6 bases). The CDR3 sequence is 15 residues long. Trimming shortened V by 10 bases and J by 8 bases, and 23 bases separated the two germline ends. Germline CDR1 is SEHNR and CDR2 is FQNEAQ (reference sequence). The CDR3 protein is CATGLRLRGEEKLFF. DNA of the CDR3: TGTGCCACCGGCTTAAGGCTTAGGGGGGAGGAAAAACTGTTTTTT.

This clone was seen only once. The rearrangement uses TRBV30 and TRBJ1-5; unclear D gene. Germline-derived CDR1 and CDR2 are GTSNPN and SVGIG (reference sequence). The CDR3 contains 13 residues. V shed 0 bases and J shed 4 bases, with 7 bases lying between them. CDR3: CAWSVGQNQPQHF. The CDR3 nucleotides are TGTGCCTGGAGTGTAGGGCAGAATCAGCCCCAGCATTTT. Based on the CDR3 plus reference TRBV30 and TRBJ1-5, the full variable domain is SQTIHQWPATLVQPVGSPLSLECTVEGTSNPNLYWYRQAAGRGLQLLFYSVGIGQISSEVPQNLSASRPQDRQFILSSKKLLLSDSGFYLCAWSVGQNQPQHFGDGTRLSIL.

The chain has TRBV27 and TRBJ1-5, with a weak D call TRBD1 (6 bases). Germline-derived CDR1 and CDR2 are MNHEY and SMNVEV (reference sequence). This CDR3 is built from 16 residues. V lost 2 bases and J lost 3, with 14 bases in between. CDR3 region: CASSLGGPVLNQPQHF. CDR3 nucleotide sequence: TGTGCCAGCAGTTTAGGGGGGCCAGTCCTCAATCAGCCCCAGCATTTT.

The chain uses TRBV6-1 and TRBJ2-4; no reliable D call. This CDR3 spans 12 amino acids. The germline gives CDR1 MNHNS, CDR2 SASEGT. Trimming stripped 2 bases from V and 6 bases from J, with 5 bases between. CDR3 region: CASSESRNIQYF. CDR3 nucleotides: TGTGCCAGCAGTGAAAGCAGAAACATTCAGTACTTC.

J is TRBJ2-1 and V is TRBV11-3, with D possibly called TRBD1 or TRBD2 (5 bases each). The CDR3 spans 17 residues. Trimming pared 4 bases from V and 8 bases from J, leaving 24 bases between. The germline V gene has CDR1 SGHNT and CDR2 YENEEA. CDR3 residues: CASSSGIWAGREDEQFF. The CDR3 DNA sequence: TGTGCCAGCAGCTCTGGGATATGGGCGGGCAGGGAAGATGAGCAGTTCTTC.

The chain is built from TRBV5-6 and TRBJ1-3, with D possibly matching TRBD1 (6 bases). Per the germline V gene, CDR1 is SGHDT and CDR2 is YYEEEE. With 6 bases removed from V and 0 bases from J, the gap between germline ends came to 16 bases. This CDR3 is 16 amino acids long. CDR3 in DNA: TGTGCCAGCAATCCGGGGGGGCCGAGCTCTGGAAACACCATATATTTT. Translation gives CASNPGGPSSGNTIYF.

V and J are TRBV20-1 and TRBJ2-1, with TRBD2 matching over 9 bases. Per germline, CDR1 DFQATT and CDR2 SNEGSKA (reference sequence). Trimming removed 5 bases from V and 15 bases from J; junction bases left unmatched: 5. CDR3 length equals 10 residues. The CDR3 spells CSASSGERFF. CDR3 bases: TGCAGTGCTTCTAGCGGGGAGAGGTTCTTC.

V and J are TRBV7-8 and TRBJ2-5, with 7 bases fitting TRBD2. The DNA end is more similar to TRBJ2-7, so the J call may be wrong. The CDR3 runs to 16 residues. The germline V gene encodes CDR1 SGHVS and CDR2 FQNEAQ. The CDR3 DNA reads as TGTGCCAGCAGCCCTTCGGGGCGCGGGAGAGGGTACGAGCAGTACTTC. It specifies CASSPSGRGRGYEQYF.

This clone was seen only a few times. The gene calls are TRBV15 and TRBJ2-3; TRBD2 matches 10 bases. The CDR3 consists of 16 residues. In germline, CDR1 is LNHNV, CDR2 YYDKDF (reference sequence). V trimming: 4 bases; J trimming: 4 bases; junction bases outside the gene matches: 8. The DNA of the CDR3 is TGTGCCACCAGCAACGAAGCGGGAGGGGCCGCAGATACGCAGTATTTT. Its protein product is CATSNEAGGAADTQYF. Full variable domain (missing parts from reference TRBV15 and TRBJ2-3): DAMVIQNPRYQVTQFGKPVTLSCSQTLNHNVMYWYQQKSSQAPKLLFHYYDKDFNNEADTPDNFQSRRPNTSFCFLDIRSPGLGDTAMYLCATSNEAGGAADTQYFGPGTRLTVL.

The V gene is TRBV10-3, the J gene TRBJ2-7, with a weak D call TRBD2 (6 bases). The CDR3 loop spans 15 amino acids. Trimming cost V 0 bases and J 3 bases, with 12 bases left between them. Germline assignment: CDR1 ENHRY and CDR2 SYGVKD. The CDR3 loop reads CAISESEGMIYEQYF. The CDR3 DNA sequence: TGTGCCATCAGTGAGTCGGAGGGTATGATCTACGAGCAGTACTTC.

This chain links TRBV6-6 with TRBJ2-1; D unresolved. V shed 1 base and J shed 8 bases, with 12 bases lying between them. Germline loops: CDR1 MNHNY, CDR2 SVGAGI (reference sequence). This CDR3 is built from 14 residues. CDR3 residues: CASSYYGRPDEQFF. In DNA, the CDR3 is TGTGCCAGCAGTTACTATGGTCGGCCCGATGAGCAGTTCTTC.

The chain combines TRBV6-1 with TRBJ2-5; 8 positions match TRBD2. After removal of 7 bases from V and 4 bases from J, the junction contained 5 bases not matched to a gene. The germline V gene has CDR1 MNHNS and CDR2 SASEGT. The CDR3 is 13 amino acids. The CDR3 bases are TGTGCCAGCACCGCGGGAGGCCTAGAGACCCAGTACTTC. It is translated as CASTAGGLETQYF.

The chain employs TRBV5-6 and TRBJ2-7, with 9 bases that match TRBD2. Germline CDR1 reads SGHDT; CDR2 reads YYEEEE. There are 14 residues in the CDR3. Germline trimming cut 4 bases from V and 0 bases from J; bases unmatched to any gene: 2. The CDR3: CASSISGSSYEQYF. The DNA for the CDR3 is TGTGCCAGCAGCATTAGCGGGAGCTCCTACGAGCAGTACTTC.

The CDR3 protein is CASSPSSGQEAFF. CDR3 sequence (DNA): TGTGCCAGCTCACCTAGCTCGGGACAAGAAGCTTTCTTT. The chain recombines TRBV18 with TRBJ1-1; D might be TRBD1 (6 bases). Germline V CDR1 and CDR2: KGHSH, LQKENI. Trimming took 3 bases from V and 8 from J, leaving 13 bases between them. The CDR3 is made up of 13 amino acids.

This clone was observed once. The genes are TRBV5-1 and TRBJ2-7; no firm D call. Deletions cut 4 bases from V and 4 bases from J, with 9 bases between. The germline V gene has CDR1 SGHRS and CDR2 YFSETQ. There are 12 residues in the CDR3. As DNA, the CDR3 is TGCGCCAGCAGCCCGGGTGGGTACGAGCAGTACTTC. This codes for CASSPGGYEQYF.

The chain is built from TRBV19 and TRBJ1-6; the match to TRBD1 covers 9 bases. With V trimmed by 6 bases and J by 7 bases, 4 bases remained unmatched. Germline CDR1 reads LNHDA; CDR2 reads SQIVND (reference sequence). The CDR3 sequence is 14 residues long. The CDR3 nucleotides read TGTGCCAGTAGACGGGACAGGGAAAATTCACCCCTCCACTTT. Translation gives CASRRDRENSPLHF.